This entry lists 23 T cell receptor beta chains sequenced from one sample in a study of CD8 T cells in Susac syndrome. cDNA came from about 0.5 to 1 ug RNA primed by random hexamers. TCRdb fed the immunoSEQ multiplex PCR reads into MiXCR, producing one record per CDR3 protein. Here the sample spans about 300,000 distinct CDR3 sequences, roughly 85% being singletons. Sequenced material: CD8+ T cells from PBMCs. All receptors derive from a human donor with multiple sclerosis.

This chain connects TRBV30 to TRBJ2-5; D gene unclear. The CDR3 contains 13 residues. CDR1 and CDR2 from the germline V gene are GTSNPN and SVGIG (reference sequence). V lost 2 bases and J 5 bases, leaving 12 bases between the germline ends. For the CDR3, the DNA is TGTGCCTGGAGTATTCTTCTGGGGGAGACCCAGTACTTC. This sequence encodes CAWSILLGETQYF.

The genes are TRBV29-1 and TRBJ2-7; a possible D gene is TRBD2 (5 bases). This CDR3 comprises 15 residues. Between the trimmed V and J ends, which lost 3 bases and 6 bases, there was a span of 21 bases. Germline V gene sequence: CDR1 SQVTM, CDR2 ANQGSEA. The CDR3 DNA reads as TGCAGCGTTGAGGGTGGTGACGGGATCGTTGGCGAGCAGTACTTC. Encoded protein: CSVEGGDGIVGEQYF.

The chain is built from TRBV6-5 and TRBJ2-1; possible D gene TRBD2, 6 bases. The CDR3 is 16 amino acids. The germline V gene encodes CDR1 MNHEY and CDR2 SVGAGI. V lost 2 bases and J 6 bases, leaving 17 bases between the germline ends. In DNA, the CDR3 is TGTGCCAGCAGTTACCCGGGACTTACGACGCCCAATGAGCAGTTCTTC. Encoded protein: CASSYPGLTTPNEQFF.

The chain uses TRBV28 and TRBJ2-1, with 10 bases that match TRBD2. The CDR3 runs 16 residues. Germline V lookup: CDR1 MDHEN, CDR2 SYDVKM. After removal of 4 bases from V and 3 bases from J, the junction contained 6 bases not matched to a gene. In DNA form, the CDR3 reads TGTGCCAGCAGTTCTCAAACTAGCGGGATCTACAATGAGCAGTTCTTC. Encoded protein: CASSSQTSGIYNEQFF.

This chain uses TRBV20-1 with TRBJ1-1; TRBD1 might be the D (5 bases). CDR1 is DFQATT, CDR2 SNEGSKA, per germline (reference sequence). V was pared by 0 bases and J by 8 bases, with 19 bases between. The CDR3 extends over 15 amino acids. The CDR3 protein is CSARDPGTGDLEAFF. The CDR3 region has the DNA TGCAGTGCTAGAGATCCTGGCACAGGAGACTTAGAAGCTTTCTTT.

The rearrangement joins TRBV25-1 to TRBJ2-1; the D gene is possibly TRBD1 (6 bases). The CDR3 extends over 11 amino acids. V gave up 3 bases and J gave up 10 bases, with 7 bases separating them. The germline V gene has CDR1 MGHDK and CDR2 SYGVNS. As DNA, the CDR3 is TGTGCCAGCAGTGAGGGGACAGAGCAGTTCTTC. Protein sequence: CASSEGTEQFF.

This clonotype was seen a single time. The rearrangement joins TRBV7-2 to TRBJ2-5, with a possible D match to TRBD1 (6 bases). Matching the DNA end better, TRBJ2-1 makes the J call doubtful. CDR1 is SGHTA and CDR2 is FQGNSA in the germline V gene. This CDR3 is built from 12 residues. The DNA of the CDR3 is TGTGCCAGCAGCCAAAACAGGGAGACTCAGTTCTTC. As protein: CASSQNRETQFF.

Points on this clonotype: Relative to the germline gene, one junction end is altered; a read error may explain this. The chain carries TRBV10-3 and TRBJ2-6; D unclear. The length of the CDR3 is 14 residues. Germline values: CDR1 ENHRY, CDR2 SYGVKD. The chain's CDR3 is CAISEDSGTNVLTF. The CDR3 DNA reads as TGTGCCATCAGTGAGGACTCTGGGACCAACGTCCTGACTTTC.

The V call is TRBV5-4, the J call TRBJ2-3; weak D call: TRBD1 (6 bases). This CDR3 comprises 15 residues. The germline gives CDR1 SGHNT, CDR2 YYREEE (reference sequence). Trimming removed 0 bases from V and 1 base from J, with 9 bases in between. The CDR3 loop is CASSLGGPGTDTQYF. In DNA form, the CDR3 reads TGTGCCAGCAGCTTGGGGGGGCCCGGCACAGATACGCAGTATTTT. Using reference TRBV5-4 and TRBJ2-3 for the parts outside the CDR3, the full variable domain is ETGVTQSPTHLIKTRGQQVTLRCSSQSGHNTVSWYQQALGQGPQFIFQYYREEENGRGNFPPRFSGLQFPNYSSELNVNALELDDSALYLCASSLGGPGTDTQYFGPGTRLTVL.

V is TRBV19 and J is TRBJ2-1, with D unresolved. This CDR3 comprises 12 residues. Germline V gene sequence: CDR1 LNHDA, CDR2 SQIVND (reference sequence). V was clipped by 3 bases and J by 9 bases, with 9 bases between them. CDR3 DNA: TGTGCCAGTAGTATTCTCGTTGGTGAGCAGTTCTTC. Translated, it gives CASSILVGEQFF.

The V and J genes are TRBV20-1 and TRBJ2-7, with TRBD2 matching 9 bases. The CDR3 loop spans 15 amino acids. J gave up 6 bases and V 2 bases, and 11 bases lay outside the gene matches. Germline loops: CDR1 DFQATT, CDR2 SNEGSKA (reference sequence). The CDR3 DNA follows: TGCAGTGCTAGAATATCACTAGCGGGCATCGGCGAGCAGTACTTC. Translation: CSARISLAGIGEQYF.

This clonotype was observed a few times. The chain recombines TRBV4-1 with TRBJ1-5; 7 nucleotides match TRBD1. This CDR3 has 16 residues. Germline-derived CDR1 and CDR2 are MGHRA and YSYEKL. Unmatched junction bases numbered 5, after V lost 1 base and J lost 2 bases. The CDR3 sequence is CASSQVAQGGNQPQHF. CDR3 DNA sequence: TGCGCCAGCAGCCAAGTTGCCCAGGGGGGCAATCAGCCCCAGCATTTT.

The chain is built from TRBV27 and TRBJ1-5, with D possibly being TRBD1 (5 bases). V lost 2 bases and J 5 bases, leaving 16 bases between the germline ends. CDR3 length: 16 residues. Germline V gene data show CDR1 as MNHEY and CDR2 as SMNVEV (reference sequence). The chain's CDR3 is CASSLLESLGDQPQHF. The CDR3 DNA sequence: TGTGCCAGCAGTTTACTGGAGAGCTTGGGGGATCAGCCCCAGCATTTT.

V is TRBV12-3 or TRBV12-4 and J is TRBJ1-5, with unresolved D. Trimming removed 6 bases at V and 3 bases at J, with 12 bases between. The CDR3 is 14 amino acids. CDR3 residues: CASSREGINQPQHF. The DNA for the CDR3 is TGTGCCAGCAGCCGAGAAGGGATCAATCAGCCCCAGCATTTT.

This clonotype was seen a few times. The chain is built from TRBV9 and TRBJ2-7, with D hard to call. The CDR3 loop spans 13 amino acids. Looked up from germline, CDR1 is SGDLS and CDR2 is YYNGEE. Between the trimmed V and J ends, which lost 0 bases and 6 bases, there was a span of 10 bases. The CDR3 loop reads CASSVGIGTEQYF. In DNA form, the CDR3 reads TGTGCCAGCAGCGTAGGTATAGGTACCGAGCAGTACTTC.

The chain couples TRBV4-3 to TRBJ1-1, with D maybe TRBD1 (6 bases). CDR1 LGHNA and CDR2 YSLEER come from the germline V gene. This CDR3 has 14 amino acids. Trimming stripped 0 bases from V and 6 bases from J, with 11 bases between. The CDR3 DNA reads TGCGCCAGCAGCCAAGAATGGGGGGCAGCTGAAGCTTTCTTT. As protein: CASSQEWGAAEAFF.

This clonotype was seen only a few times. The chain couples TRBV4-1 to TRBJ1-5; no definite D call. There are 14 residues in the CDR3. Germline-derived CDR1 and CDR2 are MGHRA and YSYEKL. Between the trimmed V and J ends, which lost 2 bases and 4 bases, there was a span of 9 bases. The CDR3 nucleotides are TGCGCCAGCAGCCAATTAGGGTGGAATCAGCCCCAGCATTTT. Translated: CASSQLGWNQPQHF.

This chain links TRBV19 with TRBJ2-1; 8 nucleotides match TRBD2. There are 15 residues in the CDR3. Germline V gene lookup returns CDR1 LNHDA and CDR2 SQIVND (reference sequence). Trimming cost V 1 base and J 7 bases; bases outside gene matches: 6. CDR3: CASSIGGLAGNEQFF. The DNA of the CDR3 is TGTGCCAGTAGTATAGGCGGACTAGCCGGGAATGAGCAGTTCTTC.

This clonotype was found once. The chain combines TRBV4-1 with TRBJ2-7; tentatively, D is TRBD2 (5 bases). CDR1 is MGHRA and CDR2 is YSYEKL in the germline V gene. This CDR3 contains 16 residues. Trimming removed 1 base from V and 0 bases from J, with 13 bases in between. The CDR3 spells CASSQAAVKSSYEQYF. The CDR3 region has the DNA TGCGCCAGCAGCCAAGCAGCGGTCAAGAGCTCCTACGAGCAGTACTTC.

The chain couples TRBV6-2 or TRBV6-3 to TRBJ2-1; D is undetermined. Germline V gene lookup returns CDR1 MNHEY and CDR2 SVGEGT. Trimming left V 0 bases short and J 12 bases short, with 15 bases between. The length of the CDR3 is 14 residues. Written as DNA, the CDR3 is TGTGCCAGCAGTTACTCGTTTTCGGCGGACCCGCAGTTCTTC. Residues: CASSYSFSADPQFF.

The V call is TRBV30, the J call TRBJ1-3; D is uncertain. The CDR3 spans 14 residues. Germline assignment: CDR1 GTSNPN and CDR2 SVGIG (reference sequence). Trimming pared 5 bases from V and 3 bases from J, leaving 14 bases between. In nucleotides, the CDR3 is TGTGCCTGGGACCTCGGGGTGGGTGGAAACACCATATATTTT. It encodes CAWDLGVGGNTIYF.

In DNA, the CDR3 is TGTGCCAGCAGCGATTATACAGCGGGAGGGGACCAGTTCTTC. This translates into CASSDYTAGGDQFF. The chain combines TRBV25-1 with TRBJ2-1, with TRBD2 identical over 10 bases. V lost 6 bases, J lost 13 bases, and 12 bases stayed unmatched. The germline gives CDR1 MGHDK, CDR2 SYGVNS. The CDR3 is made up of 14 amino acids. The full variable domain, completed using reference TRBV25-1 and TRBJ2-1, is EADIYQTPRYLVIGTGKKITLECSQTMGHDKMYWYQQDPGMELHLIHYSYGVNSTEKGDLSSESTVSRIRTEHFPLTLESARPSHTSQYLCASSDYTAGGDQFFGPGTRLTVL.

This chain joins TRBV7-9 and TRBJ2-1; 8 bases match TRBD2. Germline trimming cut 2 bases from V and 5 bases from J; bases unmatched to any gene: 5. CDR1 is SEHNR and CDR2 is FQNEAQ in the germline V gene (reference sequence). This CDR3 is built from 15 residues. The CDR3 protein is CASSLRVAGNNEQFF. For the CDR3, the DNA is TGTGCCAGCAGCTTAAGGGTAGCGGGGAACAATGAGCAGTTCTTC.